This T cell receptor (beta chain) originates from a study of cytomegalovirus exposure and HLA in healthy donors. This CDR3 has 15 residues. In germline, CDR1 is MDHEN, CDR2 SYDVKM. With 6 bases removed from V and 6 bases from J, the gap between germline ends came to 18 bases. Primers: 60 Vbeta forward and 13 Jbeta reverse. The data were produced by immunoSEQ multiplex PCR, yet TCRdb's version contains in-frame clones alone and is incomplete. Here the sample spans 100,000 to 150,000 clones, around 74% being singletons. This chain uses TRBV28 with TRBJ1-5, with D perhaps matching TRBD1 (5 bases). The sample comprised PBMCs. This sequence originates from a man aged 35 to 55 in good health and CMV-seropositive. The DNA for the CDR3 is TGTGCCAGCAGCGGCACCGGGGGGGTAGGTCAGCCCCAGCATTTT. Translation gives CASSGTGGVGQPQHF.